The source of this TCR beta chain is a study of T cell responses to AZD1222 COVID-19 vaccine. Study results and limitations: Increases in Spike-specific TCR breadth and depth were seen after two AZD1222 doses.

Germline-derived CDR1 and CDR2 are WSHSY and SAAADI. Trimming took 8 bases from V and 1 from J; bases not matched to a gene: 2. The CDR3 runs to 13 residues. Here immunoSEQ multiplex PCR was the method, and the copy in TCRdb shows in-frame clones only, minus some. The table includes 100,000 to 150,000 clones, 85% detected once. A note on this clone: Antigen: not known.

The sequencing here drew on peripheral blood, taken 28 days after the second dose of the MenACWY control vaccine. The TCR was taken from an adult who received the MenACWY meningococcal vaccine as a control. The chain carries TRBV10-2 and TRBJ2-7; TRBD2 aligns across 10 bases. CDR3 region: CASRTSGSYEQYF. The CDR3 region has the DNA TGCGCCAGCCGGACTAGCGGTTCCTACGAGCAGTACTTC.